This passage covers 20 T cell receptor beta chains from one sample sequenced in a study of long-term antiretroviral therapy in people with HIV. With survey level as its setting, the immunoSEQ assay was v3.0. The assay was immunoSEQ multiplex PCR, and TCRdb's table has in-frame clones only and misses some. Of around 19,000 clones in the sample, about 87% were seen once. Sequenced here: unsorted PBMCs, sampled around 2.7 years after starting antiretroviral therapy. These receptors all stem from a woman aged 45-65 years with HIV.

The rearrangement links TRBV25-1 to TRBJ1-4; D unclear. V was clipped by 3 bases and J by 1 base, with 6 bases between them. The V gene's germline CDR1 is MGHDK and CDR2 SYGVNS. CDR3 length equals 14 residues. CDR3 sequence (DNA): TGTGCCAGCAGTGAGGACCTAACTAATGAAAAACTGTTTTTT. This encodes CASSEDLTNEKLFF.

The chain uses TRBV27 and TRBJ2-7; 10 bases map to TRBD2. This CDR3 comprises 17 residues. V lost 0 bases, J lost 0 bases, and 5 bases stayed unmatched. Germline values: CDR1 MNHEY, CDR2 SMNVEV (reference sequence). Here the CDR3 DNA reads TGTGCCAGCAGTTTATCGACGGGACTAGCGAGCTCCTACGAGCAGTACTTC. Its translation is CASSLSTGLASSYEQYF.

The chain combines TRBV6-5 with TRBJ2-7; 9 nucleotides agree with TRBD1. The CDR3 covers 14 residues. CDR1 MNHEY and CDR2 SVGAGI come from the germline V gene. The junction had 2 bases not matched to a gene; V was cut back by 2 bases and J by 3 bases. The CDR3 DNA reads TGTGCCAGCAGTTACGGGGACAGGGTCTACGAGCAGTACTTC. Its translation is CASSYGDRVYEQYF.

J is TRBJ2-7 and V is TRBV11-2, with D possibly TRBD2 on 5 matching bases. CDR1 and CDR2 from the germline V gene are SGHAT and FQNNGV. The CDR3 length is 14 residues. The ends were cut back, 6 bases at V and 0 bases at J, with 12 bases in the middle. The CDR3: CASSLAGVSYEQYF. Here the CDR3 DNA reads TGTGCCAGCAGTCTTGCGGGCGTCTCCTACGAGCAGTACTTC.

The chain is built from TRBV2 and TRBJ2-2, with D tentatively TRBD1 (5 bases). V gave up 5 bases and J gave up 8 bases, with 15 bases separating them. The CDR3 loop spans 14 amino acids. Germline CDR1 SNHLY, CDR2 FYNNEI. For the CDR3, the DNA is TGTGCCAGCAGTATTGTACCAGGGTTAGGGGAGCTGTTTTTT. Residues: CASSIVPGLGELFF.

The chain has TRBV5-1 and TRBJ2-3; 10 bases agree with TRBD2. The CDR3 length is 18 residues. V trimming: 2 bases; J trimming: 2 bases; junction bases outside the gene matches: 11. CDR1 and CDR2 from the germline V gene are SGHRS and YFSETQ. The chain's CDR3 is CASSFTSSGTSATDTQYF. For the CDR3, the DNA is TGCGCCAGCAGCTTCACCTCATCCGGGACTAGCGCCACAGATACGCAGTATTTT.

This rearrangement joins TRBV14 to TRBJ2-7; no clear D gene. The CDR3 is made up of 11 amino acids. Germline V lookup: CDR1 SGHDN, CDR2 FVKESK. V lost 3 bases, J lost 3 bases, and 3 bases lay in between. The CDR3 DNA sequence: TGTGCCAGCAGCCAGGGCTACGAGCAGTACTTC. Translating gives CASSQGYEQYF.

The chain recombines TRBV29-1 with TRBJ1-2; 7 bases align to TRBD1. The CDR3 length is 14 residues. From germline, CDR1 is SQVTM and CDR2 ANQGSEA. The junction had 9 bases not matched to a gene; V was cut back by 4 bases and J by 4 bases. The CDR3 reads CSVAGDSPGYGYTF. The CDR3 DNA reads as TGCAGCGTTGCCGGGGACAGTCCGGGCTATGGCTACACCTTC.

The V gene is TRBV7-2, the J gene TRBJ1-2, with 7 bases matching TRBD1. The V gene end was trimmed by 3 bases and the J gene end by 5 bases; junction bases not matched to a gene: 6. Germline V lookup: CDR1 SGHTA, CDR2 FQGNSA. There are 14 residues in the CDR3. The CDR3 reads CASSLGQRGYGYTF. The DNA of the CDR3 is TGTGCCAGCAGCTTGGGACAGCGAGGGTATGGCTACACCTTC.

J is TRBJ2-7 and V is TRBV4-1, with D possibly matching TRBD2 (5 bases). The V gene lost 0 bases and the J gene lost 3 bases, with 15 bases spanning the gap. Per germline, CDR1 MGHRA and CDR2 YSYEKL. This CDR3 has 16 residues. Written as DNA, the CDR3 is TGCGCCAGCAGCCAAGAATTGCTAGCCTCTCTCTACGAGCAGTACTTC. Translation gives CASSQELLASLYEQYF.

The chain links TRBV7-9 to TRBJ1-2; D remains unclear. The CDR3 totals 13 residues. Germline assignment: CDR1 SEHNR and CDR2 FQNEAQ (reference sequence). V lost 7 bases and J 6 bases, leaving 15 bases between the germline ends. CDR3 amino acids: CASTQRWQNGYTF. The CDR3 nucleotides are TGTGCCAGCACCCAGCGGTGGCAGAATGGCTACACCTTC.

V gene TRBV2 combines with J gene TRBJ2-1, with 7 bases fitting TRBD2. This CDR3 contains 17 residues. V dropped 2 bases and J dropped 2; count of bases not matched to a gene: 9. CDR1 and CDR2 (germline): SNHLY, FYNNEI. This chain's CDR3 is CASSEMVTGRAYNEQFF. CDR3 sequence (DNA): TGTGCCAGCAGTGAAATGGTAACGGGGAGGGCCTACAATGAGCAGTTCTTC.

The rearrangement joins TRBV6-1 to TRBJ1-5; D possibly corresponds to TRBD1 (5 bases). The CDR3 has 14 residues. The V gene's germline CDR1 is MNHNS and CDR2 SASEGT. Between the trimmed V and J ends, which lost 5 bases and 3 bases, there was a span of 11 bases. CDR3 sequence: CASSPTGPNQPQHF. CDR3 nucleotide sequence: TGTGCCAGCAGTCCAACAGGACCCAATCAGCCCCAGCATTTT.

This clone turned up a few times. V usage is TRBV25-1 and J usage is TRBJ2-2; D call uncertain. CDR3 length: 13 residues. CDR1 is MGHDK and CDR2 is SYGVNS in the germline V gene. The V end lost 2 bases, the J end lost 6 bases, and 7 bases lay between the germline ends. The CDR3 spells CASSEVISGELFF. Written as DNA, the CDR3 is TGTGCCAGCAGTGAAGTAATTTCCGGGGAGCTGTTTTTT.

The chain links TRBV5-4 to TRBJ2-5, with 7 bases lining up with TRBD2. The trim removed 4 bases at V and 5 bases at J, leaving 8 bases unmatched. Germline V gene data show CDR1 as SGHNT and CDR2 as YYREEE (reference sequence). This CDR3 comprises 14 residues. This chain's CDR3 is CASSPSSSGETQYF. Written as DNA, the CDR3 is TGTGCCAGCAGCCCAAGTTCTAGCGGCGAGACCCAGTACTTC.

This chain links TRBV12-5 with TRBJ2-1; D call uncertain. The CDR3 has 12 amino acids. Germline V gene sequence: CDR1 LGHNT, CDR2 FRNRAP. Trimming removed 5 bases from V and 6 bases from J, with 8 bases in between. The CDR3 DNA sequence: TGTGCTAGTGGTCTATACACCAATGAGCAGTTCTTC. It is translated as CASGLYTNEQFF.

The chain carries TRBV19 and TRBJ1-2; 7 nucleotides agree with TRBD1. The V and J ends lost 7 bases and 6 bases, in that order; junction bases with no gene match: 8. Germline CDR1 and CDR2: LNHDA and SQIVND (reference sequence). The CDR3 is made up of 13 amino acids. The CDR3 nucleotides are TGTGCCAGTAATGAGGCGGACAGGAATGGCTACACCTTC. Amino acid sequence: CASNEADRNGYTF.

The rearrangement links TRBV30 to TRBJ2-5; TRBD2 might be the D (6 bases). The ends were cut back, 0 bases at V and 5 bases at J, with 10 bases in the middle. The CDR3 spans 13 residues. The germline CDR1 and CDR2 sequences are GTSNPN and SVGIG (reference sequence). CDR3 sequence: CAWSVVGGETQYF. DNA for the CDR3: TGTGCCTGGAGTGTGGTAGGAGGGGAGACCCAGTACTTC.

This rearrangement joins TRBV28 to TRBJ2-1; 9 positions agree with TRBD2. Germline CDR1 and CDR2: MDHEN and SYDVKM. V trimming: 6 bases; J trimming: 7 bases; junction bases outside the gene matches: 4. The CDR3 has 13 residues. CDR3 sequence (DNA): TGTGCCAGCAGGGCTAGCGGGATTAATGAGCAGTTCTTC. This encodes CASRASGINEQFF.

This clone was recorded a few times. The V call is TRBV5-8, the J call TRBJ2-7; 7 nucleotides line up with TRBD2. The CDR3 has 15 residues. Trimming took 2 bases from V and 3 from J; bases not matched to a gene: 8. Germline loops: CDR1 SGHTS, CDR2 YDEGEE. Here the CDR3 DNA reads TGTGCCAGCAGCTTTGAGGCCCGGGACTACTACGAGCAGTACTTC. Protein product: CASSFEARDYYEQYF.